What follows are 17 T cell receptor beta chains derived from one specimen sequenced in a study of cytomegalovirus exposure and HLA in healthy donors. A multiplex PCR was run with 60 Vbeta primers and 13 Jbeta primers. TCRdb keeps only in-frame clones here, not all; method: immunoSEQ multiplex PCR. This repertoire shows around 150,000 clones, more than 65% found once; its top ten account for about 6.8%. Material for sequencing was PBMCs. All receptors derive from a man aged 50-59 years in good health and CMV-seropositive.

The chain combines TRBV7-8 with TRBJ1-4; D is perhaps TRBD1 (5 bases). The ends were cut back, 10 bases at V and 5 bases at J, with 20 bases in the middle. Germline V gene data show CDR1 as SGHVS and CDR2 as FQNEAQ. The length of the CDR3 is 15 residues. DNA of the CDR3: TGTGCCACCATGGCTCGGGGGGTTCTCAATGAAAAACTGTTTTTT. The encoded protein is CATMARGVLNEKLFF.

The chain carries TRBV5-6 and TRBJ2-1; 13 bases align to TRBD2. CDR1 SGHDT and CDR2 YYEEEE come from the germline V gene. The CDR3 sequence is 15 residues long. The V segment lost 4 bases and the J segment 6 bases; nucleotides outside the gene matches: 4. CDR3 in amino acids: CASSQLAGGVNEQFF. CDR3 nucleotide sequence: TGTGCCAGCAGCCAACTAGCGGGAGGGGTCAATGAGCAGTTCTTC.

The chain joins TRBV7-2 to TRBJ1-4; 7 positions match TRBD1. The junction had 7 bases not matched to a gene; V was cut back by 5 bases and J by 4 bases. This CDR3 spans 15 amino acids. Germline lookup yields CDR1 SGHTA and CDR2 FQGNSA. CDR3 nucleotide sequence: TGTGCCAGCAGCGCACAGGGGCGAATTAATGAAAAACTGTTTTTT. Amino acids: CASSAQGRINEKLFF.

The genes are TRBV27 and TRBJ2-7, with TRBD1 identical over 11 bases. The CDR3 extends over 17 amino acids. The V gene end was trimmed by 5 bases and the J gene end by 1 base; junction bases not matched to a gene: 10. CDR1 and CDR2 from the germline V gene are MNHEY and SMNVEV (reference sequence). The CDR3 here is CASSGRTGTGGSYEQYV. The CDR3 nucleotides are TGTGCCAGCAGTGGCCGGACCGGGACAGGGGGTTCCTACGAGCAGTACGTC.

CDR3: CASSTRTSGVYEQYV. CDR3 nucleotide sequence: TGTGCCAGCAGTACCCGGACTAGCGGGGTCTACGAGCAGTACGTC. The chain joins TRBV28 to TRBJ2-7; 12 bases map to TRBD2. The CDR3 extends over 15 amino acids. Losses at the gene ends were 5 bases for V and 3 bases for J; bases not matched to a gene: 5. CDR1 is MDHEN, CDR2 SYDVKM, per germline.

This chain uses TRBV10-3 with TRBJ2-2; D gene uncertain. V lost 4 bases and J lost 4, with 7 bases in between. The V gene's germline CDR1 is ENHRY and CDR2 SYGVKD. This CDR3 is 13 amino acids long. CDR3 sequence: CAISGLATGELFF. The DNA of the CDR3 is TGTGCCATCAGTGGTTTAGCCACCGGGGAGCTGTTTTTT.

The CDR3 region is CSVELAGALSEQFF. In DNA form, the CDR3 reads TGCAGCGTTGAACTAGCGGGAGCTCTAAGTGAGCAGTTCTTC. The chain carries TRBV29-1 and TRBJ2-1; 10 nucleotides match TRBD2. The CDR3 spans 14 residues. Germline V lookup: CDR1 SQVTM, CDR2 ANQGSEA. Trimming took 2 bases from V and 9 from J; bases not matched to a gene: 7.

The chain is built from TRBV19 and TRBJ2-4; 9 positions match TRBD2. Looked up from germline, CDR1 is LNHDA and CDR2 is SQIVND (reference sequence). J lost 0 bases, V lost 5 bases, and 11 bases had no gene match. The CDR3 has 18 residues. CDR3 nucleotides: TGTGCCAGTAGTCCAGGACTAGCGACCCCCTTAGCCAAAAACATTCAGTACTTC. Amino acids: CASSPGLATPLAKNIQYF.

The chain employs TRBV15 and TRBJ2-3, with 12 bases fitting TRBD2. V gave up 2 bases and J gave up 4 bases; unmatched junction bases: 16. The CDR3 covers 20 residues. Looked up from germline, CDR1 is LNHNV and CDR2 is YYDKDF (reference sequence). DNA for the CDR3: TGTGCCACCAGCAGACCTATAGGGGCTAGCGGGGGGGGAAGCGCAGATACGCAGTATTTT. Its translation is CATSRPIGASGGGSADTQYF.

Comments on this clone: This CDR3 is also generated by other DNA sequences in the sample. CDR3 coding DNA: TGTGCCAGTAGTATTCTTGCGGGGGGCAATGAGCAGTTCTTC. This codes for CASSILAGGNEQFF. This chain joins TRBV19 and TRBJ2-1; 8 bases match TRBD2. After removal of 3 bases from V and 6 bases from J, the junction contained 4 bases not matched to a gene. Looked up from germline, CDR1 is LNHDA and CDR2 is SQIVND (reference sequence). The CDR3 is made up of 14 amino acids.

The chain combines TRBV6-5 with TRBJ2-1, with D hard to call. CDR1 is MNHEY and CDR2 is SVGAGI in the germline V gene. Trimming took off 0 bases at V and 9 bases at J, with 12 bases between the two ends. The CDR3 consists of 14 residues. CDR3 sequence: CASSYSPPPGEQFF. The DNA for the CDR3 is TGTGCCAGCAGTTACTCTCCCCCTCCGGGTGAGCAGTTCTTC.

The chain is built from TRBV5-6 and TRBJ1-4; TRBD1 agrees at 7 bases. J was trimmed by 8 bases and V by 4 bases; bases with no gene match: 5. This CDR3 is 13 amino acids long. Per germline, CDR1 SGHDT and CDR2 YYEEEE. The CDR3 reads CASSRGHSEKLFF. The CDR3 DNA is TGTGCCAGCAGCAGGGGGCATTCGGAAAAACTGTTTTTT.

This clone is a singleton in its sample. This rearrangement joins TRBV7-9 to TRBJ2-7, with 7 bases fitting TRBD1. The CDR3 spans 15 residues. J lost 6 bases, V lost 5 bases, and 13 bases had no gene match. Germline assignment: CDR1 SEHNR and CDR2 FQNEAQ (reference sequence). The CDR3 sequence: CASSDDRDGDLEQYF. CDR3 bases: TGTGCCAGCAGCGACGACAGGGACGGGGATCTCGAGCAGTACTTC.

The sample holds one count of this clone. This rearrangement joins TRBV6-1 to TRBJ2-7; 12 bases agree with TRBD2. Germline trimming cut 7 bases from V and 6 bases from J; bases unmatched to any gene: 10. This CDR3 has 15 amino acids. In germline, CDR1 is MNHNS, CDR2 SASEGT. The DNA for the CDR3 is TGTGCCAGCACCGGGACTAGCGGGCCTTTCTCCGAGCAGTACGTC. This sequence encodes CASTGTSGPFSEQYV.

The V call is TRBV7-9, the J call TRBJ2-7; perhaps TRBD2 as D (6 bases). The V and J ends lost 5 bases and 2 bases respectively, with 10 bases between them. The CDR3 contains 13 residues. Germline-derived CDR1 and CDR2 are SEHNR and FQNEAQ (reference sequence). The CDR3 region has the DNA TGTGCCAGCAGCCTCAGGGAGGCCTACGAGCAGTACTTC. It encodes CASSLREAYEQYF.

The rearrangement uses TRBV27 and TRBJ2-7; 9 positions match TRBD1. CDR1 is MNHEY and CDR2 is SMNVEV in the germline V gene (reference sequence). The ends lost 4 bases at V and 6 bases at J; junction bases unmatched: 10. CDR3 size: 15 residues. CDR3 sequence: CASSSPGTGKSEQYF. The CDR3 DNA reads as TGTGCCAGCAGTTCCCCCGGGACAGGGAAAAGCGAGCAGTACTTC.

The chain combines TRBV7-2 with TRBJ1-5; tentatively, D is TRBD1 (5 bases). The CDR3 runs to 15 residues. Trimming shortened V by 2 bases and J by 4 bases, and 12 bases separated the two germline ends. Germline assignment: CDR1 SGHTA and CDR2 FQGNSA. In DNA, the CDR3 is TGTGCCAGCAGCTTACAAACGGGGGGGAATCAGCCCCAGCATTTT. It specifies CASSLQTGGNQPQHF.